The 30 T cell receptor beta chains reported below all come from one sample, sequenced in a study of CD8 T cells in Susac syndrome. The authors reverse transcribed roughly 0.5 to 1 ug RNA with random hexamers. TCRdb ran MiXCR on the immunoSEQ multiplex PCR reads and lists one entry per CDR3 protein. The sample records about 190,000 distinct CDR3 sequences, approximately 95% being singletons. The sequenced material came from CD8+ T cells from PBMCs. Receptor source: a human donor with Susac syndrome.

This rearrangement joins TRBV5-1 to TRBJ2-5, with 7 bases that match TRBD2. After removal of 2 bases from V and 3 bases from J, the junction contained 7 bases not matched to a gene. The CDR3 covers 15 residues. Germline V gene data show CDR1 as SGHRS and CDR2 as YFSETQ. The CDR3 DNA reads as TGCGCCAGCAGCTTTGGAGGGAGCGGGAAAGAGACCCAGTACTTC. This sequence encodes CASSFGGSGKETQYF.

The J gene is TRBJ1-4, the V gene TRBV5-4, with a tentative D call TRBD1 (5 bases). The germline gives CDR1 SGHNT, CDR2 YYREEE (reference sequence). The germline V and J ends were trimmed by 2 bases and 6 bases, with 11 bases remaining between them. The CDR3 contains 14 residues. The CDR3 region is CASSFEVGDEKLFF. CDR3 sequence (DNA): TGTGCCAGCAGCTTCGAGGTAGGGGATGAAAAACTGTTTTTT.

The chain uses TRBV5-6 and TRBJ2-1; a weak D match, TRBD2 (5 bases). This CDR3 region has 13 residues. V was shortened by 0 bases and J by 7 bases, with 8 bases between the two germline ends. Germline-derived CDR1 and CDR2 are SGHDT and YYEEEE. CDR3 residues: CASSLVARNEQFF. The CDR3 DNA sequence: TGTGCCAGCAGCTTGGTAGCGAGGAATGAGCAGTTCTTC.

The V and J genes are TRBV12-3 or TRBV12-4 and TRBJ1-6, with D perhaps TRBD1 (5 bases). This CDR3 is built from 14 residues. The V gene lost 2 bases and the J gene lost 7 bases, with 9 bases spanning the gap. CDR3 nucleotides: TGTGCCAGCAGTTTAAGGGGTCGGAATTCACCCCTCCACTTT. Encoded protein: CASSLRGRNSPLHF.

The chain combines TRBV9 with TRBJ1-1; D is unresolved. Germline V lookup: CDR1 SGDLS, CDR2 YYNGEE. V was shortened by 0 bases and J by 1 base, with 13 bases between the two germline ends. The CDR3 length is 16 residues. The CDR3 sequence: CASSVEDRVRNTEAFF. CDR3 nucleotides: TGTGCCAGCAGCGTAGAGGATCGAGTCCGGAACACTGAAGCTTTCTTT.

The V call is TRBV19, the J call TRBJ2-7, with 7 nucleotides matching TRBD1. Per the germline V gene, CDR1 is LNHDA and CDR2 is SQIVND (reference sequence). Unmatched junction bases numbered 8, after V lost 4 bases and J lost 2 bases. The CDR3 length is 15 residues. This chain's CDR3 is CASSTRTGFAYEQYF. The CDR3 nucleotides are TGTGCCAGTAGTACCCGGACAGGATTTGCCTACGAGCAGTACTTC.

The V gene is TRBV20-1, the J gene TRBJ1-1; D is possibly TRBD1 (6 bases). Trimming shortened V by 2 bases and J by 1 base, and 11 bases separated the two germline ends. The CDR3 contains 14 residues. CDR1 is DFQATT and CDR2 is SNEGSKA in the germline V gene (reference sequence). The CDR3 DNA sequence: TGCAGTGCTAGACCCCCGGACAGGAACACTGAAGCTTTCTTT. This sequence encodes CSARPPDRNTEAFF.

This chain joins TRBV5-4 and TRBJ1-1, with 8 bases identical to TRBD1. The germline V gene encodes CDR1 SGHNT and CDR2 YYREEE (reference sequence). V shed 5 bases and J 1 base; nucleotides not matched to a gene: 4. CDR3 length: 14 amino acids. The CDR3 is CASRVGTGNTEAFF. The CDR3 DNA is TGTGCCAGCAGGGTTGGGACAGGGAACACTGAAGCTTTCTTT.

Written as DNA, the CDR3 is TGTGCCAGCACCATGATAAGGGTGGCCACCGATACGCAGTATTTT. Translation gives CASTMIRVATDTQYF. V is TRBV14 and J is TRBJ2-3; D not resolved. This CDR3 comprises 15 residues. The germline V and J ends were trimmed by 7 bases and 6 bases, with 20 bases remaining between them. Per the germline V gene, CDR1 is SGHDN and CDR2 is FVKESK.

This chain links TRBV9 with TRBJ2-7; 8 bases align to TRBD2. Germline CDR1 and CDR2: SGDLS and YYNGEE. Trimming cost V 3 bases and J 0 bases; bases outside gene matches: 5. The length of the CDR3 is 15 residues. CDR3 residues: CASSAGGGSSYEQYF. The DNA of the CDR3 is TGTGCCAGCAGCGCCGGGGGGGGAAGCTCCTACGAGCAGTACTTC.

The chain carries TRBV5-1 and TRBJ1-1; D unresolved. This CDR3 comprises 15 residues. Germline lookup yields CDR1 SGHRS and CDR2 YFSETQ. V gave up 2 bases and J gave up 0 bases, with 11 bases separating them. CDR3 residues: CASSFLADMNTEAFF. In DNA, the CDR3 is TGCGCCAGCAGCTTCTTGGCAGACATGAACACTGAAGCTTTCTTT.

This sequence joins TRBV7-9 and TRBJ2-7; possible D gene TRBD1, 5 bases. Germline assignment: CDR1 SEHNR and CDR2 FQNEAQ (reference sequence). The CDR3 extends over 14 amino acids. V was shortened by 1 base and J by 3 bases, with 10 bases between the two germline ends. The CDR3, as DNA: TGTGCCAGCAGCTTAGGCACCCAGGGCTACGAGCAGTACTTC. Protein sequence: CASSLGTQGYEQYF.

The chain employs TRBV24-1 and TRBJ2-1; TRBD2 aligns across 7 bases. The CDR3 length is 16 residues. Trimming removed 4 bases from V and 0 bases from J; junction bases left unmatched: 5. Looked up from germline, CDR1 is KGHDR and CDR2 is SFDVKD. The CDR3 spells CATSDHSSGSYNEQFF. CDR3 DNA: TGTGCCACCAGTGACCATTCTAGCGGCTCCTACAATGAGCAGTTCTTC.

The CDR3 region has the DNA TGCGCCAGCAGCCACGTCCTCATAGCGGGGGAAGACACAGATACGCAGTATTTT. Its translation: CASSHVLIAGEDTDTQYF. The chain recombines TRBV4-1 with TRBJ2-3; 9 positions agree with TRBD2. The CDR3 consists of 18 residues. Germline V lookup: CDR1 MGHRA, CDR2 YSYEKL. The V and J ends lost 3 bases and 2 bases, in that order; junction bases with no gene match: 12.

J is TRBJ2-1 and V is TRBV9, with TRBD2 matching over 11 bases. This CDR3 is built from 14 residues. The germline V gene encodes CDR1 SGDLS and CDR2 YYNGEE. The V gene end was trimmed by 0 bases and the J gene end by 9 bases; junction bases not matched to a gene: 2. This CDR3 reads CASSVASGRSEQFF. The CDR3, as DNA: TGTGCCAGCAGCGTAGCTAGCGGGAGGAGTGAGCAGTTCTTC.

This chain links TRBV4-1 with TRBJ2-5; D is ambiguous. This CDR3 has 19 residues. Germline V gene data show CDR1 as MGHRA and CDR2 as YSYEKL. The germline V and J ends were trimmed by 2 bases and 2 bases, with 24 bases remaining between them. The CDR3 DNA reads TGCGCCAGCAGCCAACTTCTGTCCCGAATCTGGGAACAACAAGAGACCCAGTACTTC. Translation gives CASSQLLSRIWEQQETQYF.

The chain combines TRBV11-1 with TRBJ2-3; D remains ambiguous. Germline V CDR1 and CDR2: SGHAT, FQDESV (reference sequence). The CDR3 loop spans 15 amino acids. V shed 5 bases and J shed 0 bases, with 12 bases lying between them. The CDR3 spells CASSHTAASTDTQYF. In nucleotides, the CDR3 is TGTGCCAGCAGCCATACGGCGGCTAGCACAGATACGCAGTATTTT.

The chain joins TRBV12-3 or TRBV12-4 to TRBJ2-5; 9 bases fit TRBD2. Losses at the gene ends were 6 bases for V and 2 bases for J; bases not matched to a gene: 10. The CDR3 length is 16 residues. CDR3 nucleotides: TGTGCCAGCAGCCTTGGCGGGACTAGCTTACAAGAGACCCAGTACTTC. Protein: CASSLGGTSLQETQYF.

The chain employs TRBV10-2 and TRBJ2-7; TRBD1 matches 9 bases. Trimming removed 5 bases from V and 4 bases from J; junction bases left unmatched: 6. The CDR3 sequence is 14 residues long. Per the germline V gene, CDR1 is WSHSY and CDR2 is SAAADI. CDR3 sequence: CASSRDRASYEQYF. In DNA form, the CDR3 reads TGCGCCAGCAGTCGGGACAGGGCTTCTTACGAGCAGTACTTC.

V gene TRBV7-9 combines with J gene TRBJ1-5; D might be TRBD1 (6 bases). CDR3 length: 12 residues. Trimming pared 1 base from V and 11 bases from J, leaving 9 bases between. From germline, CDR1 is SEHNR and CDR2 FQNEAQ (reference sequence). CDR3 coding DNA: TGTGCCAGCAGCTTAGACAACAGGGCCCAGCATTTT. Its translation is CASSLDNRAQHF. Together with reference TRBV7-9 and TRBJ1-5, the CDR3 gives the full variable domain: DTGVSQNPRHKITKRGQNVTFRCDPISEHNRLYWYRQTLGQGPEFLTYFQNEAQLEKSRLLSDRFSAERPKGSFSTLEIQRTEQGDSAMYLCASSLDNRAQHFGDGTRLSIL.

The rearrangement uses TRBV4-1 and TRBJ2-2, with no clear D. CDR3 length equals 15 residues. Germline-derived CDR1 and CDR2 are MGHRA and YSYEKL. V lost 0 bases, J lost 0 bases, and 5 bases lay in between. CDR3 nucleotides: TGCGCCAGCAGCCAAGACCGGGCGAACACCGGGGAGCTGTTTTTT. This codes for CASSQDRANTGELFF.

V usage is TRBV27 and J usage is TRBJ2-3; D is possibly TRBD2 (5 bases). This CDR3 contains 11 residues. V lost 7 bases and J 10 bases, leaving 12 bases between the germline ends. Germline V gene data show CDR1 as MNHEY and CDR2 as SMNVEV (reference sequence). CDR3 protein: CASTGEGSQYF. The CDR3, as DNA: TGTGCCAGCACCGGCGAGGGTTCGCAGTATTTT.

The rearrangement uses TRBV6-5 and TRBJ2-3; D is uncertain. V gave up 5 bases and J gave up 6 bases, with 9 bases separating them. There are 12 residues in the CDR3. The germline CDR1 and CDR2 sequences are MNHEY and SVGAGI. Written as DNA, the CDR3 is TGTGCCAGCAGTGACCCCGGGGATACGCAGTATTTT. The encoded protein is CASSDPGDTQYF.

The genes are TRBV20-1 and TRBJ2-5; TRBD2 might be the D (5 bases). V was clipped by 6 bases and J by 5 bases, with 16 bases between them. Germline CDR1 is DFQATT and CDR2 is SNEGSKA (reference sequence). This CDR3 is 13 amino acids long. The CDR3 region is CSALWELGETQYF. The CDR3 DNA follows: TGCAGTGCCCTGTGGGAGCTAGGGGAGACCCAGTACTTC.

V and J are TRBV27 and TRBJ1-6, with D unclear. The CDR3 has 14 amino acids. Deletions cut 4 bases from V and 7 bases from J, with 11 bases between. The germline CDR1 and CDR2 sequences are MNHEY and SMNVEV (reference sequence). This chain's CDR3 is CASSSRETNSPLHF. CDR3 in DNA: TGTGCCAGCAGTTCCCGGGAGACGAATTCACCCCTCCACTTT.

The rearrangement joins TRBV20-1 to TRBJ2-7; D remains unclear. V was cut by 5 bases and J by 1 base, with 12 bases left in between. Germline loops: CDR1 DFQATT, CDR2 SNEGSKA (reference sequence). The CDR3 spans 13 residues. The DNA of the CDR3 is TGCAGTGCTTTGGCAGTGAAGTCCTACGAGCAGTACTTC. Translation: CSALAVKSYEQYF.

This chain connects TRBV20-1 to TRBJ2-1, with a possible D match to TRBD2 (6 bases). The CDR3 totals 11 residues. V lost 3 bases, J lost 7 bases, and 7 bases lay in between. Germline lookup yields CDR1 DFQATT and CDR2 SNEGSKA (reference sequence). The CDR3 sequence is CSARGLNEQFF. The CDR3 bases are TGCAGTGCTAGGGGACTTAATGAGCAGTTCTTC.

The CDR3: CASSWGGREQYF. DNA for the CDR3: TGTGCCAGCAGCTGGGGGGGTCGCGAGCAGTACTTC. The chain recombines TRBV11-1 with TRBJ2-7; 7 bases are shared with TRBD2. Losses at the gene ends were 4 bases for V and 6 bases for J; bases not matched to a gene: 3. CDR3 length: 12 residues. Germline V gene sequence: CDR1 SGHAT, CDR2 FQDESV (reference sequence).

The chain couples TRBV29-1 to TRBJ2-3; 8 nucleotides agree with TRBD2. The germline V gene has CDR1 SQVTM and CDR2 ANQGSEA. The CDR3 length is 13 residues. The J segment lost 1 base and the V segment lost 7 bases, leaving 4 bases of the junction unmatched. This CDR3 is CSARGGRTDTQYF. DNA for the CDR3: TGCAGCGCACGGGGGGGCCGCACAGATACGCAGTATTTT.

The J gene is TRBJ2-5, the V gene TRBV2; 7 bases map to TRBD2. CDR3 size: 15 residues. The germline V gene encodes CDR1 SNHLY and CDR2 FYNNEI. J lost 2 bases, V lost 9 bases, and 12 bases had no gene match. CDR3 sequence (DNA): TGTGCCAGTGAAAACTTGATAGCGGGTCAAGAGACCCAGTACTTC. Translation gives CASENLIAGQETQYF.